This TCR beta chain was observed in a study of cytomegalovirus exposure and HLA in healthy donors. Study summary: Among roughly 180 million T cells, an earlier analysis found 117 million unique TCR beta sequences. Study findings and constraints: Published work reported that the classifier diagnosed cytomegalovirus status with high specificity and sensitivity. A later analysis, which compared TCR beta chains of equal frequency, found the HLA-associated ones more clonally expanded.

PCR primers comprised 60 Vbeta and 13 Jbeta primers. The table came from immunoSEQ multiplex PCR; TCRdb's copy has only in-frame clones and leaves some out. The sample holds 150,000 to 200,000 clones, roughly 77% seen once. In regard to this clone: Its specificity is unknown.

There are 13 residues in the CDR3. Germline loops: CDR1 MNHNY, CDR2 SVGAGI (reference sequence). Trimming stripped 10 bases from V and 6 bases from J, with 13 bases between. This chain connects TRBV6-6 to TRBJ1-6, with D perhaps matching TRBD1 (5 bases). The sequencing input was PBMCs. The source is a woman between 45 and 65 years old in good health and CMV-seronegative. The CDR3 DNA sequence: TGTGCCACGGAGGGGCCCGGTAATTCACCCCTCCACTTT. Protein: CATEGPGNSPLHF.